This T cell receptor beta chain emerged from a study of cytomegalovirus exposure and HLA in healthy donors. A multiplex PCR was run with 60 Vbeta primers and 13 Jbeta primers. The table came from immunoSEQ multiplex PCR; TCRdb's copy has only in-frame clones and leaves some out. The table has about 190,000 clones, roughly 79% seen once; the top ten hold roughly 1.5%. The CDR3 sequence is 14 residues long. Trimming pared 0 bases from V and 5 bases from J, leaving 12 bases between. Per the germline V gene, CDR1 is SGDLS and CDR2 is YYNGEE. The chain links TRBV9 to TRBJ2-7; D may be TRBD1 (6 bases). Sequenced input: PBMCs. The source of this sequence is a woman between 18 and 30 years old in good health and CMV-seronegative. CDR3 sequence reads: CASSVGGGHDEQYF. CDR3 bases: TGTGCCAGCAGCGTAGGAGGGGGTCACGACGAGCAGTACTTC.